These T cell receptor beta chains were read from a single sample in a study of blood T cell repertoires in COVID-19. Some clones are missing from TCRdb's copy, which holds only in-frame ones; the method was immunoSEQ multiplex PCR. Of some 43,000 clones in the sample, around 81% were seen once. The material sequenced was peripheral blood. The receptors were sampled from a man aged 35-49 years with active or convalescent COVID-19. Both conserved end residues are part of each CDR3. Each record gives: V gene, D gene, clone size, CDR3 length, J gene, CDR3 DNA, CDR3 protein. D genes are given only for firm matches. Size is omitted from some rows. Given values are once, few, many or a class for expanded clones.

>TRBV5-4|TRBD1|few|15|TRBJ2-1
TGTGCCAGCAACCCCCGGGACAGGGAATACAATGAGCAGTTCTTC
CASNPRDREYNEQFF
>TRBV4-1|.|once|15|TRBJ1-1
TGCGCCAGCAGCCAAGAATTTCGGGGGGGAACTGAAGCTTTCTTT
CASSQEFRGGTEAFF
>TRBV4-3|TRBD1|once|15|TRBJ2-7
TGCGCCAGCAGTCCTACAGGGGACCTCTCCTACGAGCAGTACTTC
CASSPTGDLSYEQYF
>TRBV11-2|.|.|17|TRBJ2-5
TGTGCCAGCAGCTTAGGGTCCCAGCGGAGGGGTCCAGAGACCCAGTACTTC
CASSLGSQRRGPETQYF
>TRBV9|.|.|16|TRBJ2-2
TGTGCCAGCAGCGTAGACCCCATCGGGAGTTCCGGGGAGCTGTTTTTT
CASSVDPIGSSGELFF
>TRBV9|TRBD1|.|16|TRBJ2-1
TGTGCCAGCAGCGCCGGACAGGGAAGGTCATGGGATGAGCAGTTCTTC
CASSAGQGRSWDEQFF
>TRBV5-4|.|.|13|TRBJ2-7
TGTGCCAGCAGCTTGCAGGGTAATCACGAGCAGTACTTC
CASSLQGNHEQYF
>TRBV5-1|.|.|14|TRBJ1-1
TGCGCCAGCAGCTTGGCCGCCGATCTAGTTCAAGCTTTCTTT
CASSLAADLVQAFF
>TRBV11-2|.|.|17|TRBJ2-7
TGTGCCAGCAGCTCGTGGGGAATTCGGGGGTTTCCCTACGAGCAGTACTTC
CASSSWGIRGFPYEQYF
>TRBV5-5|TRBD1|.|14|TRBJ2-7
TGTGCCAGCAGCTACCCGGGACAGGGCTACGAGCAGTACTTC
CASSYPGQGYEQYF
>TRBV9|.|.|14|TRBJ1-2
TGTGCCAGCAGCGTAGAGGACATCCGGGCGGGCTACACCTTC
CASSVEDIRAGYTF
>TRBV9|.|.|15|TRBJ1-6
TGTGCCAGCAGCCCCAGTCCCGGGGGGAATTCACCCCTCCACTTT
CASSPSPGGNSPLHF
>TRBV30|.|few|11|TRBJ1-1
.
CAWSVGLGTFF
>TRBV6-1|TRBD2|.|14|TRBJ2-7
TGTGCCAGCAGTGATTGGGGGGGAAGGGGCGAGCAGTACTTC
CASSDWGGRGEQYF
>TRBV13|TRBD2|.|15|TRBJ2-3
TGTGCCAGCAGGCAGGCGGGGGGGCCCGCAGATACGCAGTATTTT
CASRQAGGPADTQYF
>TRBV4-3|.|.|16|TRBJ2-6
TGCGCCAGCAGCCAAGGGAGGGTGGAGGGGGCCAACGTCCTGACTTTC
CASSQGRVEGANVLTF
>TRBV5-1|TRBD1|.|15|TRBJ2-2
TGCGCCAGCAGCTCCCGGGACAGTAACACCGGGGAGCTGTTTTTT
CASSSRDSNTGELFF
>TRBV29-1|.|.|10|TRBJ1-2
TGCAGCGTTGATGTCGATGGCTACACCTTC
CSVDVDGYTF
>TRBV2|.|.|14|TRBJ1-3
TGTGCCAGCAGTGACGTGGGGCAGGGCAACACCATATATTTT
CASSDVGQGNTIYF
>TRBV28|.|once|17|TRBJ1-1
TGTGCCAGCAGTACCCTTTTCCTCGGACAGCTAAACACTGAAGCTTTCTTT
CASSTLFLGQLNTEAFF
>TRBV2|TRBD1|.|15|TRBJ2-7
TGTGCCAGCAGTGCCCCCGGGACAGGGATCTACGAGCAGTACTTC
CASSAPGTGIYEQYF
>TRBV18|.|.|15|TRBJ1-1
TGTGCCAGCTCACCACCCCAGGGGATGAACACTGAAGCTTTCTTT
CASSPPQGMNTEAFF
>TRBV3-1/TRBV3-2|TRBD1|.|15|TRBJ2-5
TGTGCCAGCAGCCAACGACAGGGGATGAGGGAGACCCAGTACTTC
CASSQRQGMRETQYF